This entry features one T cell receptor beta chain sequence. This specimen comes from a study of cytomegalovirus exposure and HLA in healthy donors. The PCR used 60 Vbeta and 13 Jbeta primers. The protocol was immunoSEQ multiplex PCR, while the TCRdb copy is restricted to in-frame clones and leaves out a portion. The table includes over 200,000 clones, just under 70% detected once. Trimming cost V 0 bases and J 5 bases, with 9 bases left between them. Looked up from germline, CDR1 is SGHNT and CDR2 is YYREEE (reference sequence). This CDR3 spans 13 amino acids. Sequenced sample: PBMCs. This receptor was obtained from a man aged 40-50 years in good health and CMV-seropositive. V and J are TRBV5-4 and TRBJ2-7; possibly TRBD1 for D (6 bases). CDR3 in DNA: TGTGCCAGCAGCTTGGGGACAGCAAACGAGCAGTACTTC. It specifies CASSLGTANEQYF. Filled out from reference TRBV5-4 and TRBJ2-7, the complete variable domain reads ETGVTQSPTHLIKTRGQQVTLRCSSQSGHNTVSWYQQALGQGPQFIFQYYREEENGRGNFPPRFSGLQFPNYSSELNVNALELDDSALYLCASSLGTANEQYFGPGTRLTVT.